What follows is one T cell receptor beta chain and its context. As yet, its antigen is unknown. The germline V gene encodes CDR1 MDHEN and CDR2 SYDVKM. This CDR3 has 18 residues. Trimming stripped 3 bases from V and 3 bases from J, with 24 bases between. The PCR was carried out with 60 Vbeta primers and 13 Jbeta primers. Profiling relied on immunoSEQ multiplex PCR, and the TCRdb table lists in-frame clones only, not all of them. The sample includes 200,000 to 250,000 clones, 70% to 90% of them seen just once. This sample is drawn from a study of cytomegalovirus exposure and HLA in healthy donors. Points from the study as a whole: Across donors, most TCRs were seen rarely, yet some public ones were widespread.

The chain recombines TRBV28 with TRBJ2-7, with a tentative D call TRBD1 (6 bases). This TCR derives from a human donor in good health. The specimen was PBMCs. The CDR3 protein is CASSLDRDRVLGGYEQYF. CDR3 coding DNA: TGTGCCAGCAGTTTGGACCGGGATCGGGTTTTAGGGGGCTACGAGCAGTACTTC.